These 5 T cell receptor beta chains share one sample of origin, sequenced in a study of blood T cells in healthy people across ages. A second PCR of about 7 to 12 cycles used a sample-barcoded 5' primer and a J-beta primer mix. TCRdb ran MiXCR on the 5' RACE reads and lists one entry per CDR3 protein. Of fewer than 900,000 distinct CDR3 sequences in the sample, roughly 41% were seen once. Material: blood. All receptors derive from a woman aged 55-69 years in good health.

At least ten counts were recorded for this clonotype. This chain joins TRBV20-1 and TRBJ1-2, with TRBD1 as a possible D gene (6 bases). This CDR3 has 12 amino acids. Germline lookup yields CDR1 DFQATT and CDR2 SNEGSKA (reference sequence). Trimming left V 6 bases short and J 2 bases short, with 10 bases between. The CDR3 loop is CSARRGNYGYTF. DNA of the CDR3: TGCAGTGCCCGAAGGGGGAACTATGGCTACACCTTC.

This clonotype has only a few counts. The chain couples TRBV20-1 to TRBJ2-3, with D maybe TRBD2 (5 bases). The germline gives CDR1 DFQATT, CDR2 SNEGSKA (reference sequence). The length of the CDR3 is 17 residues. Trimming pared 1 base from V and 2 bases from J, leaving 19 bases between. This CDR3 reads CSARARGVAFDTDTQYF. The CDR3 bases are TGCAGTGCTAGAGCCCGGGGAGTAGCATTCGACACAGATACGCAGTATTTT.

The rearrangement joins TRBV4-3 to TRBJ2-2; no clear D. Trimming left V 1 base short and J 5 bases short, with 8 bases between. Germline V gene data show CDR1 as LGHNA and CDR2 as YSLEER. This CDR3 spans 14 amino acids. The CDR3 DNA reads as TGCGCCAGCAGCCAAGTAGTAGGAACCGGGGAGCTGTTTTTT. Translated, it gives CASSQVVGTGELFF.

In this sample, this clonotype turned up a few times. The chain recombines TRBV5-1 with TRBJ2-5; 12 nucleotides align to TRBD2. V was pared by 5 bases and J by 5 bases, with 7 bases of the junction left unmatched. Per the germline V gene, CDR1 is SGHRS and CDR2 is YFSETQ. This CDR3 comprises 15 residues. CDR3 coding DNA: TGCGCCAGCAGGCGGACTAGCGGGGTCACGGAGACCCAGTACTTC. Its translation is CASRRTSGVTETQYF.

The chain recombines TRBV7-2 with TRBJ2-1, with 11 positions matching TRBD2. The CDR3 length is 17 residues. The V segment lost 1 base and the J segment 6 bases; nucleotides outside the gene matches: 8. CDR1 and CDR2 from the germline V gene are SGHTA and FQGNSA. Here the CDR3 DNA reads TGTGCCAGCAGCTTAGGATCTACCGGACTAGCGGGCAATGAGCAGTTCTTC. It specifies CASSLGSTGLAGNEQFF.